These 2 T cell receptor beta chains originate from one sample sequenced in a study of radiotherapy plus CTLA-4 blockade in lung cancer. TCRdb keeps only in-frame clones here, not all; method: immunoSEQ multiplex PCR. The sample has some 49,000 clones, about 88% seen once. Sequences were derived from peripheral blood, sampled from a patient treated with radiotherapy plus ipilimumab. The receptors were sampled from a human donor with non-small cell lung cancer whose response to radiotherapy plus ipilimumab could not be evaluated.

The chain is built from TRBV4-3 and TRBJ1-2; D is unresolved. CDR3 length: 16 amino acids. From germline, CDR1 is LGHNA and CDR2 YSLEER. V lost 0 bases and J 5 bases, leaving 16 bases between the germline ends. The DNA for the CDR3 is TGCGCCAGCAGCCAAGATCTCGCGTTAGGCGGTTATGGCTACACCTTC. This sequence encodes CASSQDLALGGYGYTF.

The chain links TRBV19 to TRBJ1-3; TRBD1 is a possible D gene (5 bases). The CDR3 has 17 amino acids. Germline CDR1 LNHDA, CDR2 SQIVND (reference sequence). With 5 bases removed from V and 0 bases from J, the gap between germline ends came to 17 bases. CDR3 in amino acids: CASSSSGTLNSGNTIYF. CDR3 bases: TGTGCCAGTAGTTCTAGTGGGACTTTGAACTCTGGAAACACCATATATTTT.